These 9 T cell receptor beta chains came from one sample sequenced in a study of T cell responses to AZD1222 COVID-19 vaccine. The method was immunoSEQ multiplex PCR; TCRdb's version includes in-frame clones alone and lacks a portion of them. The table includes under 90,000 clones, 70% to 90% detected once. Here the sequenced sample was peripheral blood, taken 28 days after the second AZD1222 dose. The receptors originated from an adult who received the AZD1222 COVID-19 vaccine.

This clone was seen just once. The chain links TRBV15 to TRBJ1-1; D unresolved. CDR1 is LNHNV and CDR2 is YYDKDF in the germline V gene (reference sequence). V lost 5 bases to trimming and J lost 7 bases, with 14 bases between them. The CDR3 covers 13 residues. The CDR3 DNA reads TGTGCCACCAGCCTTAAGTTGGCAGGTGAAGCTTTCTTT. This sequence encodes CATSLKLAGEAFF.

The V gene is TRBV5-1, the J gene TRBJ1-4, with 7 positions matching TRBD1. Looked up from germline, CDR1 is SGHRS and CDR2 is YFSETQ. The CDR3 loop spans 15 amino acids. After removal of 5 bases from V and 4 bases from J, the junction contained 8 bases not matched to a gene. The CDR3 loop is CASRLSQGNNEKLFF. The CDR3 DNA is TGCGCCAGCAGGTTGTCACAGGGGAATAATGAAAAACTGTTTTTT.

The rearrangement links TRBV5-1 to TRBJ2-7, with no clear D. CDR1 is SGHRS and CDR2 is YFSETQ in the germline V gene. V shed 0 bases and J shed 1 base, with 5 bases lying between them. CDR3 size: 13 residues. CDR3 DNA: TGCGCCAGCAGCTTGGCCTTTTCCTACGAGCAGTACTTC. Translation gives CASSLAFSYEQYF.

This chain joins TRBV7-6 and TRBJ1-5; 8 bases match TRBD1. CDR1 and CDR2 (germline): SGHVS, FNYEAQ. The ends lost 3 bases at V and 5 bases at J; junction bases unmatched: 6. The CDR3 has 15 amino acids. The CDR3: CASSLGQGAHQPQHF. The CDR3 nucleotides are TGTGCCAGCAGCTTGGGTCAGGGGGCCCATCAGCCCCAGCATTTT.

The rearrangement links TRBV3-1 (or the pseudogene TRBV3-2) to TRBJ1-6, with 8 bases identical to TRBD1. The V segment lost 1 base and the J segment 9 bases; nucleotides outside the gene matches: 8. CDR1 and CDR2 (germline): LGHDT, YNNKEL (reference sequence). The CDR3 is made up of 16 amino acids. The CDR3 DNA reads as TGTGCCAGCAGCCAAGGCTACGGACAGGGTGGTTCACCCCTCCACTTT. Translated: CASSQGYGQGGSPLHF.

This sequence joins TRBV19 and TRBJ1-1; D remains ambiguous. Germline V lookup: CDR1 LNHDA, CDR2 SQIVND (reference sequence). This CDR3 has 14 residues. V was clipped by 4 bases and J by 8 bases, with 17 bases between them. This CDR3 is CASSNRGVGLEAFF. CDR3 coding DNA: TGTGCCAGTAGTAATAGAGGAGTAGGCCTCGAAGCTTTCTTT.

The rearrangement joins TRBV3-1 (or the pseudogene TRBV3-2) to TRBJ2-7; tentatively, D is TRBD2 (6 bases). The CDR3 contains 13 residues. V lost 4 bases and J lost 3, with 10 bases in between. Germline lookup yields CDR1 LGHDT and CDR2 YNNKEL (reference sequence). The CDR3 sequence: CASSRGTFYEQYF. The DNA for the CDR3 is TGTGCCAGCAGCCGAGGGACTTTCTACGAGCAGTACTTC.

This chain joins TRBV7-6 and TRBJ1-4, with a tentative D call TRBD1 (5 bases). The CDR3 consists of 14 residues. Germline V gene sequence: CDR1 SGHVS, CDR2 FNYEAQ. V dropped 5 bases and J dropped 8 bases, with 15 bases sitting between them. The CDR3 loop reads CASSPRDRVEKLFF. The CDR3 region has the DNA TGTGCCAGCAGCCCCCGGGACCGAGTAGAAAAACTGTTTTTT. Combining the CDR3 with reference TRBV7-6 and TRBJ1-4 gives the whole variable domain GAGVSQSPRYKVTKRGQDVALRCDPISGHVSLYWYRQALGQGPEFLTYFNYEAQQDKSGLPNDRFSAERPEGSISTLTIQRTEQRDSAMYRCASSPRDRVEKLFFGSGTQLSVL.

The genes are TRBV5-1 and TRBJ2-5; TRBD1 is a possible D gene (6 bases). Germline assignment: CDR1 SGHRS and CDR2 YFSETQ. Between the trimmed V and J ends, which lost 4 bases and 2 bases, there was a span of 12 bases. CDR3 size: 14 residues. The CDR3 bases are TGCGCCAGCAGCACGCGGACAGATCAAGAGACCCAGTACTTC. Translation: CASSTRTDQETQYF.